This T cell receptor (beta chain) was recorded in a study of naive and memory T cell subsets. Study results and limitations: In naive cells, over 90% of TCR sequences were seen only once.

Cells stained for CD3, CD4, CD8, CD45RA, CD27 and viability were sorted into four CD45RA/CD27 subsets. This clonotype came up many times. Antigen unknown. An equimolar mix of two oligonucleotides served as the beta constant-region primer for TRBC1 and TRBC2. The ligated cDNA underwent four PCR rounds using SP2 and nested alpha and beta constant-region primers. MiXCR was run by TCRdb on the UMI-ligation and nested PCR reads, yielding one entry per CDR3 protein. Of about 85,000 distinct CDR3 sequences in the sample, around 13% were seen once. Sequencing was done on a sample of central memory CD4+ T cells from blood. The clonotype comes from a human donor in good health.

CDR3 sequence: CSANDGEVYDTEAFF. CDR3 DNA: TGCAGTGCTAACGATGGAGAGGTTTACGATACTGAAGCTTTCTTT. The genes are TRBV20-1 and TRBJ1-1, with D uncertain. Trimming stripped 4 bases from V and 5 bases from J, with 20 bases between. The germline CDR1 and CDR2 sequences are DFQATT and SNEGSKA (reference sequence). The CDR3 consists of 15 residues.